This TCR beta chain was profiled in a study of preoperative IRX-2 immunotherapy in early breast cancer. Per germline, CDR1 LNHDA and CDR2 SQIVND (reference sequence). V gave up 7 bases and J gave up 7 bases, with 16 bases separating them. The CDR3 consists of 14 residues. As for treatment: preoperative locoregional IRX-2 cytokine immunotherapy. Samples came from a phase Ib trial of preoperative locoregional IRX-2 cytokine immunotherapy. Profiling relied on immunoSEQ multiplex PCR, and the TCRdb table lists in-frame clones only, not all of them. Among under 40,000 clones, about nine tenths were seen once, and the ten largest hold roughly 1.5%.

This sequence joins TRBV19 and TRBJ1-4; no definite D call. The sequencing used tumor tissue, collected after IRX-2 immunotherapy. The source is a human donor with breast cancer. CDR3 bases: TGTGCCAGTAAACTCCGGGGAGAGGGTGAAAAACTGTTTTTT. It is translated as CASKLRGEGEKLFF.